The clone carrying this T cell receptor (beta chain) was counted ten times or more. The sample originates from a study of regulatory T cells in long-lasting Graves disease. The CDR3 covers 18 residues. V was clipped by 4 bases and J by 3 bases; unmatched bases: 13. CDR1 is SGDLS and CDR2 is YYNGEE in the germline V gene. Time point reported: newly diagnosed GD, antithyroid drugs for less than 3 months. Construction of the TCR library relied on RNA isolated from PBMCs. Patients were from an endocrinology department in Xi'an, China. The TCR beta library used iRepertoire HTBI primers with Arm-PCR amplification of CDR3. One entry per CDR3 protein results from TCRdb running MiXCR on the multiplex PCR reads. The data hold about 560,000 distinct CDR3 sequences, with approximately 16% observed a single time. The same sample was also studied in work on T cells in Graves' hyperthyroidism and ophthalmopathy. From that second work: HTBI primers were employed in a first-round RT-PCR of the TCR CDR3.

The V and J genes are TRBV9 and TRBJ2-2, with TRBD2 matching 9 bases. Specimen: peripheral blood mononuclear cells (PBMCs), collected at new diagnosis, from a patient treated with antithyroid drugs. The clonotype was recovered from a young man with Graves disease. The CDR3 bases are TGTGCCAGCAGCCCTTCCTTAGGACTAGCGAGTTACACCGGGGAGCTGTTTTTT. It translates to CASSPSLGLASYTGELFF.